Below are 26 T cell receptor beta chains sequenced from a single sample in a study of cytomegalovirus exposure and HLA in healthy donors. PCR primers comprised 60 Vbeta and 13 Jbeta primers. Sequencing used immunoSEQ multiplex PCR; TCRdb keeps in-frame clones, though not all of them. The table has approximately 88,000 clones, around 79% seen once. Sequencing input: PBMCs. The receptors originated from a man between 18 and 29 years old in good health and CMV-seropositive.

The chain recombines TRBV2 with TRBJ2-2, with D possibly being TRBD2 (5 bases). The CDR3 is 14 residues long. Germline CDR1 SNHLY, CDR2 FYNNEI. Deletions cut 6 bases from V and 0 bases from J, with 8 bases between. This CDR3 is CASRAETNTGELFF. The DNA for the CDR3 is TGTGCCAGCAGAGCGGAGACGAACACCGGGGAGCTGTTTTTT. The variable domain in full, with the rest retrieved from reference TRBV2 and TRBJ2-2, is EPEVTQTPSHQVTQMGQEVILRCVPISNHLYFYWYRQILGQKVEFLVSFYNNEISEKSEIFDDQFSVERPDGSNFTLKIRSTKLEDSAMYFCASRAETNTGELFFGEGSRLTVL.

This chain links TRBV6-1 with TRBJ1-3; D unclear. Between the trimmed V and J ends, which lost 4 bases and 3 bases, there was a span of 16 bases. Germline lookup yields CDR1 MNHNS and CDR2 SASEGT. CDR3 length: 16 amino acids. The CDR3, as DNA: TGTGCCAGCAGTGTGATCCCGCCCGGTCTTGGAAACACCATATATTTT. Protein: CASSVIPPGLGNTIYF.

The chain combines TRBV29-1 with TRBJ1-1, with D perhaps TRBD1 (6 bases). This CDR3 comprises 13 residues. With 4 bases removed from V and 1 base from J, the gap between germline ends came to 10 bases. Looked up from germline, CDR1 is SQVTM and CDR2 is ANQGSEA. This CDR3 is CSVGRGGNTEAFF. The CDR3 region has the DNA TGCAGCGTTGGGAGGGGGGGGAACACTGAAGCTTTCTTT. Together with reference TRBV29-1 and TRBJ1-1, the CDR3 gives the full variable domain: SAVISQKPSRDICQRGTSLTIQCQVDSQVTMMFWYRQQPGQSLTLIATANQGSEATYESGFVIDKFPISRPNLTFSTLTVSNMSPEDSSIYLCSVGRGGNTEAFFGQGTRLTVV.

This sequence joins TRBV5-1 and TRBJ1-2, with TRBD1 matching over 7 bases. The length of the CDR3 is 16 residues. The ends lost 1 base at V and 3 bases at J; junction bases unmatched: 9. Germline V gene lookup returns CDR1 SGHRS and CDR2 YFSETQ. The CDR3, as DNA: TGCGCCAGCAGCTTGCCACCACTTACAGGGGACTATGGCTACACCTTC. Amino acid sequence: CASSLPPLTGDYGYTF.

The V call is TRBV4-1, the J call TRBJ1-6; unclear D gene. CDR1 MGHRA and CDR2 YSYEKL come from the germline V gene. The CDR3 sequence is 17 residues long. The V end was cut by 1 base, the J end by 5 bases, with 15 bases between. The CDR3 loop is CASSQGPSGSNNSPLHF. The CDR3 DNA reads TGCGCCAGCAGCCAAGGCCCCTCGGGTTCCAATAATTCACCCCTCCACTTT.

The chain couples TRBV7-3 to TRBJ2-7, with TRBD2 matching over 10 bases. Per the germline V gene, CDR1 is SGHTA and CDR2 is FQGTGA. Trimming removed 4 bases from V and 4 bases from J; junction bases left unmatched: 1. CDR3 length: 13 residues. The CDR3, as DNA: TGTGCCAGCAGCTGGACTAGCGGATACGAGCAGTACTTC. Translated: CASSWTSGYEQYF.

This clone appeared once. V and J are TRBV30 and TRBJ1-1; unclear D gene. V was shortened by 0 bases and J by 5 bases, with 13 bases between the two germline ends. This CDR3 has 14 amino acids. Per the germline V gene, CDR1 is GTSNPN and CDR2 is SVGIG (reference sequence). In DNA, the CDR3 is TGTGCCTGGAGTGTACCGACATGGAGGACTGAAGCTTTCTTT. As protein: CAWSVPTWRTEAFF.

The J gene is TRBJ2-5, the V gene TRBV19, with 7 bases aligning to TRBD1. The trim removed 1 base at V and 5 bases at J, leaving 1 base unmatched. The CDR3 extends over 13 amino acids. Germline V gene data show CDR1 as LNHDA and CDR2 as SQIVND (reference sequence). CDR3 sequence: CASSIVQGETQYF. As DNA, the CDR3 is TGTGCCAGTAGTATAGTACAGGGGGAGACCCAGTACTTC.

The rearrangement links TRBV7-3 to TRBJ2-5; 11 positions match TRBD2. V trimming: 5 bases; J trimming: 7 bases; junction bases outside the gene matches: 6. The CDR3 has 14 amino acids. Per the germline V gene, CDR1 is SGHTA and CDR2 is FQGTGA. CDR3 in amino acids: CASSALGTSGTQYF. The CDR3 DNA is TGTGCCAGCAGCGCTCTTGGGACTAGCGGGACCCAGTACTTC.

V gene TRBV5-1 combines with J gene TRBJ2-7, with D hard to call. Germline values: CDR1 SGHRS, CDR2 YFSETQ. Between the trimmed V and J ends, which lost 2 bases and 2 bases, there was a span of 8 bases. This CDR3 comprises 13 residues. CDR3 DNA: TGCGCCAGCAGCTTTTACGGAGCCTACGAGCAGTACTTC. Its translation: CASSFYGAYEQYF.

The chain recombines TRBV7-9 with TRBJ2-4, with no clear D. Trimming removed 1 base from V and 0 bases from J, with 7 bases in between. The CDR3 is 15 residues long. CDR1 is SEHNR, CDR2 FQNEAQ, per germline (reference sequence). The CDR3 region is CASSLDPGAKNIQYF. The CDR3 DNA is TGTGCCAGCAGCTTAGACCCGGGAGCCAAAAACATTCAGTACTTC.

This sequence joins TRBV6-6 and TRBJ1-1; D might be TRBD1 (6 bases). The V end was cut by 2 bases, the J end by 0 bases, with 13 bases between. This CDR3 comprises 16 residues. The V gene's germline CDR1 is MNHNY and CDR2 SVGAGI (reference sequence). The CDR3 is CASSYKTGTMNTEAFF. CDR3 coding DNA: TGTGCCAGCAGTTACAAGACAGGTACCATGAACACTGAAGCTTTCTTT.

The chain couples TRBV28 to TRBJ2-2; 7 bases are shared with TRBD1. The V gene end was trimmed by 6 bases and the J gene end by 4 bases; junction bases not matched to a gene: 14. CDR1 and CDR2 (germline): MDHEN, SYDVKM. The CDR3 has 17 residues. CDR3 nucleotides: TGTGCCAGCAGCTCCCCTTGGGGGACAGCTGCCACCGGGGAGCTGTTTTTT. This translates into CASSSPWGTAATGELFF.

The chain has TRBV7-2 and TRBJ1-1, with no clear D. V was cut by 5 bases and J by 0 bases, with 13 bases left in between. Germline CDR1 is SGHTA and CDR2 is FQGNSA. The length of the CDR3 is 15 residues. The CDR3 region is CASSINSGLNTEAFF. The CDR3 bases are TGTGCCAGCAGCATCAACAGCGGATTGAACACTGAAGCTTTCTTT.

V usage is TRBV5-1 and J usage is TRBJ2-7, with D perhaps matching TRBD1 (5 bases). V lost 0 bases to trimming and J lost 5 bases, with 12 bases between them. Germline values: CDR1 SGHRS, CDR2 YFSETQ. The CDR3 sequence is 14 residues long. This CDR3 is CASSLVQGNDEQYF. The CDR3 bases are TGCGCCAGCAGCTTGGTCCAGGGCAATGACGAGCAGTACTTC.

The chain joins TRBV5-6 to TRBJ2-2; D possibly corresponds to TRBD1 (6 bases). Trimming shortened V by 4 bases and J by 4 bases, and 17 bases separated the two germline ends. The CDR3 has 16 amino acids. Germline CDR1 SGHDT, CDR2 YYEEEE. The CDR3 nucleotides read TGTGCCAGCAGCCTACGGATCAACAGGGCCACCGGGGAGCTGTTTTTT. As protein: CASSLRINRATGELFF.

Concerning this clone itself: Sequence at one end of the junction differs from germline and may be a read error. The genes are TRBV7-7 and TRBJ2-1; a weak D match, TRBD2 (5 bases). Germline values: CDR1 SSHAT, CDR2 FNYEAQ (reference sequence). The CDR3 covers 13 residues. The CDR3 DNA sequence: TGTGCTAGCAGCCAGTCGCGGGCGGATGAGCAGTTCTTC. Amino acids: CASSQSRADEQFF.

V and J are TRBV14 and TRBJ1-5; perhaps TRBD1 as D (6 bases). CDR1 and CDR2 (germline): SGHDN, FVKESK. Trimming cost V 1 base and J 4 bases, with 8 bases left between them. The CDR3 covers 14 residues. In DNA form, the CDR3 reads TGTGCCAGCAGCCAAGGAGGGGGAAATCAGCCCCAGCATTTT. Protein product: CASSQGGGNQPQHF.

There are a few counts of this clone. V usage is TRBV11-2 and J usage is TRBJ1-1; D is ambiguous. Trimming took 1 base from V and 2 from J, leaving 5 bases between them. Germline V gene data show CDR1 as SGHAT and CDR2 as FQNNGV. CDR3 length: 13 residues. CDR3 DNA: TGTGCCAGCAGCTTAGTCCCTAACACTGAAGCTTTCTTT. The encoded protein is CASSLVPNTEAFF.

The chain links TRBV28 to TRBJ1-1; D is possibly TRBD1 (6 bases). This CDR3 is built from 14 residues. Germline V CDR1 and CDR2: MDHEN, SYDVKM. This chain's CDR3 is CATKGDPSTTEAFF. The CDR3 DNA follows: TGTGCTACCAAGGGGGACCCGTCGACCACTGAAGCTTTCTTT.

The chain links TRBV11-2 to TRBJ2-4, with TRBD1 identical over 9 bases. The CDR3 has 15 residues. Germline CDR1 is SGHAT and CDR2 is FQNNGV. Trimming took 7 bases from V and 7 from J; bases not matched to a gene: 11. This chain's CDR3 is CASKEQGAGINIQYF. The CDR3 region has the DNA TGTGCCAGCAAGGAACAGGGGGCCGGTATTAACATTCAGTACTTC.

Notes on this clone: One end of the junction does not line up with germline, which may come from a read error. This chain connects TRBV7-7 to TRBJ2-5, with 8 bases matching TRBD1. The CDR3 covers 14 residues. The germline V gene has CDR1 SSHAT and CDR2 FNYEAQ (reference sequence). The chain's CDR3 is CASSINRGQETQYF. The CDR3 DNA reads TGTGCTAGCAGTATCAACAGGGGGCAAGAGACCCAGTACTTC.

The chain joins TRBV29-1 to TRBJ2-5, with a weak D call TRBD2 (6 bases). The V end lost 0 bases, the J end lost 7 bases, and 9 bases lay between the germline ends. Germline V gene lookup returns CDR1 SQVTM and CDR2 ANQGSEA. The CDR3 extends over 12 amino acids. The CDR3 loop is CSVEDRRGTQYF. The DNA for the CDR3 is TGCAGCGTTGAAGATCGGAGGGGGACCCAGTACTTC.

The gene calls are TRBV2 and TRBJ2-1; 11 bases map to TRBD2. Trimming took 6 bases from V and 3 from J; bases not matched to a gene: 4. The CDR3 has 15 amino acids. CDR1 is SNHLY and CDR2 is FYNNEI in the germline V gene. The CDR3 DNA reads TGTGCCAGCAGACAGCTAGCGGGGGGCTACAATGAGCAGTTCTTC. Translated: CASRQLAGGYNEQFF.

The chain links TRBV6-1 to TRBJ1-1; D is undetermined. The germline V gene encodes CDR1 MNHNS and CDR2 SASEGT. There are 15 residues in the CDR3. V dropped 6 bases and J dropped 1 base, with 15 bases sitting between them. CDR3 region: CASRFGVRRNTEAFF. CDR3 DNA sequence: TGTGCCAGCAGGTTCGGGGTCCGTCGGAACACTGAAGCTTTCTTT.

The chain recombines TRBV18 with TRBJ2-4, with 9 bases lining up with TRBD1. CDR1 and CDR2 from the germline V gene are KGHSH and LQKENI. V lost 4 bases to trimming and J lost 6 bases; unmatched junction nucleotides: 4. The CDR3 totals 14 residues. The CDR3 here is CASSRPGQGNIQYF. CDR3 DNA: TGTGCCAGCTCACGGCCGGGACAGGGAAACATTCAGTACTTC.